This entry features one T cell receptor beta chain sequence. The antigen is unknown. These data are taken from a study of T-cell memory formation after mild COVID-19. Across the whole study: Largely, TCR clusters stayed within a single donor. Study-level points and caveats: Mainly in CM and EM were contracting CD4+ clones; CD8+ were in EMRA. Clones that got smaller from day 15 to 85 had even CD4/CD8, while clones growing later tipped toward CD4+.

A single record per CDR3 protein comes from TCRdb applying MiXCR to the 5' RACE reads. The table lists 250,000 to 300,000 distinct CDR3 sequences, roughly 16% of them singletons. Per the germline V gene, CDR1 is WSHSY and CDR2 is SAAADI. V was cut by 3 bases and J by 8 bases, with 14 bases left in between. The CDR3 loop spans 13 amino acids. The sample comprised PBMCs or a T cell subset sorted from them (not recorded which). The chain is built from TRBV10-2 and TRBJ2-7; either TRBD1 or TRBD2 may supply D (5 bases each). The clonotype was recovered from a man between 18 and 29 years old who had mild COVID-19 (a few samples of this study predate the infection). Cell type and time point are not known. Here the CDR3 reads CASSESGGRKQYV. The DNA of the CDR3 is TGCGCCAGCAGTGAAAGTGGGGGTAGGAAGCAGTACGTC.